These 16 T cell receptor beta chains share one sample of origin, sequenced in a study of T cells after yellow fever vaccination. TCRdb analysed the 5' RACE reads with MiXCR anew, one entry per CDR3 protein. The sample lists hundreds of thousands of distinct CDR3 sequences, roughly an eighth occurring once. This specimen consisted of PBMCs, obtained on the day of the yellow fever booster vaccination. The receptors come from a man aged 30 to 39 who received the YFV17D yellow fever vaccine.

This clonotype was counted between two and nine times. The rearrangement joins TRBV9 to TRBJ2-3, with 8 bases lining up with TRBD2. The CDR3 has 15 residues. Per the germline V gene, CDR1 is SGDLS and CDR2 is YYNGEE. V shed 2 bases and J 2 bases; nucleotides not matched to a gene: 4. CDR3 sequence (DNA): TGTGCCAGCAGCGTGGCGGGGGGCCTCACAGATACGCAGTATTTT. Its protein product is CASSVAGGLTDTQYF.

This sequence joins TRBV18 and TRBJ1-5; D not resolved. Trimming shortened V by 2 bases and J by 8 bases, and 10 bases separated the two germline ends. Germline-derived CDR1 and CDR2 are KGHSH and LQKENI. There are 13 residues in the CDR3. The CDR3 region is CASSPGPPKPQHF. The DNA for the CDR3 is TGTGCCAGCTCACCAGGGCCTCCGAAGCCCCAGCATTTT.

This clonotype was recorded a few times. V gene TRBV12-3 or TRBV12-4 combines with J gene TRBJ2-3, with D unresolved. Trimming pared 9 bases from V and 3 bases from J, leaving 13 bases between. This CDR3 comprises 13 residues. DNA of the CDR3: TGTGCCAGTCACAACCAGGAGACAGATACGCAGTATTTT. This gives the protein CASHNQETDTQYF.

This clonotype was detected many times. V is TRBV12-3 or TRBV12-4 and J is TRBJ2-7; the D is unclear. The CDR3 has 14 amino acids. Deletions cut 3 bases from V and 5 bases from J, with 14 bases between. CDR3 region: CASSLNGQADEQYF. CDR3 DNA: TGTGCCAGCAGTTTGAACGGGCAGGCGGACGAGCAGTACTTC.

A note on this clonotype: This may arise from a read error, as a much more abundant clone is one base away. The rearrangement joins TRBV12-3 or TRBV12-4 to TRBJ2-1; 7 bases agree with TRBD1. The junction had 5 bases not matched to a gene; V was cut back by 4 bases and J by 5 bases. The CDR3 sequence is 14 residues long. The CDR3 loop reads CASSSGTVDNEQFF. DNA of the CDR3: TGTGCCAGCAGTTCCGGGACAGTTGACAATGAGCAGTTCTTC.

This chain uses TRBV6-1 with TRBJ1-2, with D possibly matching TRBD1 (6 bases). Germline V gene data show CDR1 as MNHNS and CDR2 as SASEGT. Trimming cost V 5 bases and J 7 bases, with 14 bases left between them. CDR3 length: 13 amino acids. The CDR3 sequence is CASSLWGAPGYTF. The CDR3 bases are TGTGCCAGCAGTCTGTGGGGGGCTCCTGGCTACACCTTC.

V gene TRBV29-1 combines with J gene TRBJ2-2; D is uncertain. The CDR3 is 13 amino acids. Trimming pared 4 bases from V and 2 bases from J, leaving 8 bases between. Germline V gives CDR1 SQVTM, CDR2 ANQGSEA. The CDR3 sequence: CSVGQTNTGELFF. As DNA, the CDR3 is TGCAGCGTTGGGCAGACAAACACCGGGGAGCTGTTTTTT.

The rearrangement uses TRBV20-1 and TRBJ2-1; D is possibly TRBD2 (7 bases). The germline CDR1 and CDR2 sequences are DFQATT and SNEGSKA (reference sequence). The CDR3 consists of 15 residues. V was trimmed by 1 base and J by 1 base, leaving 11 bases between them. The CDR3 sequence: CSARVRGLSYNEQFF. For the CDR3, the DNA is TGCAGTGCTAGAGTGCGGGGGCTGTCCTACAATGAGCAGTTCTTC.

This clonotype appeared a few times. The CDR3 loop is CSARGFTSRGTEAFF. CDR3 DNA sequence: TGCAGTGCTAGAGGGTTTACCAGCCGAGGCACTGAAGCTTTCTTT. This chain links TRBV20-1 with TRBJ1-1, with D hard to call. The germline V gene has CDR1 DFQATT and CDR2 SNEGSKA (reference sequence). V was trimmed by 1 base and J by 4 bases, leaving 16 bases between them. The CDR3 is 15 amino acids.

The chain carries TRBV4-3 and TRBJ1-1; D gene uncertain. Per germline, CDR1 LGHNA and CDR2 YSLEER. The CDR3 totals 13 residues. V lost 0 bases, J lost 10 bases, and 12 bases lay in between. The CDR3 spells CASSQDRPSGAFF. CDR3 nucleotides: TGCGCCAGCAGCCAAGATCGGCCCTCGGGAGCTTTCTTT.

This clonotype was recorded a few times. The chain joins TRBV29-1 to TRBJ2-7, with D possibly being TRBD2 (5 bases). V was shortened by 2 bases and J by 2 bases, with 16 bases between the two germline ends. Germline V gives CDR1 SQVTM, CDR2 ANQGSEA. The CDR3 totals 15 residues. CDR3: CSVESGMVPPYEQYF. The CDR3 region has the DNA TGCAGCGTTGAATCGGGGATGGTTCCCCCCTACGAGCAGTACTTC.

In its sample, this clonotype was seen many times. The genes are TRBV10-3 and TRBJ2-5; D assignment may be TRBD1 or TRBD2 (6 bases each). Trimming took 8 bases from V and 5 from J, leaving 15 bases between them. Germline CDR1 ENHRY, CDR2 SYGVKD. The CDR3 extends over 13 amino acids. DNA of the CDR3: TGTGCCATCGGGGGGCCGCGGGCGGAGACCCAGTACTTC. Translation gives CAIGGPRAETQYF.

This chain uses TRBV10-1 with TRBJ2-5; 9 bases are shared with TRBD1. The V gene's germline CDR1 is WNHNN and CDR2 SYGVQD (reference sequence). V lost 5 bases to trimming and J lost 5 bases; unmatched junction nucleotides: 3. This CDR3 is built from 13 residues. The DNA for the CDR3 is TGCGCCAGCAGTACAGGGGGCATGGAGACCCAGTACTTC. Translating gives CASSTGGMETQYF.

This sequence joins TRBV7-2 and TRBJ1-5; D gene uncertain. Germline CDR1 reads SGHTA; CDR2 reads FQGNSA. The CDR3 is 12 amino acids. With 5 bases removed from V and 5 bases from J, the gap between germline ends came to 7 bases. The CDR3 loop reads CASSVSDQPQHF. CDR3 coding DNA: TGTGCCAGCAGCGTGAGCGATCAGCCCCAGCATTTT. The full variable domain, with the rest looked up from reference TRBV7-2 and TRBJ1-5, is GAGVSQSPSNKVTEKGKDVELRCDPISGHTALYWYRQSLGQGLEFLIYFQGNSAPDKSGLPSDRFSAERTGGSVSTLTIQRTQQEDSAVYLCASSVSDQPQHFGDGTRLSIL.

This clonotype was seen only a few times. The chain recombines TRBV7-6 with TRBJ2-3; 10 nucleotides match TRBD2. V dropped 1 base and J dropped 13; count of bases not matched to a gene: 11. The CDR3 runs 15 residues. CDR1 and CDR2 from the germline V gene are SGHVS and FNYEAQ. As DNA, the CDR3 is TGTGCCAGCAGCTTAGTAGGGGGGACTAGCGCCCTTGAGTATTTT. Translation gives CASSLVGGTSALEYF.

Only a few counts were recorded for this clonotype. The CDR3 is CASSLAGGSTWNEQFF. CDR3 nucleotides: TGTGCCAGCAGCTTAGCGGGCGGGAGCACGTGGAATGAGCAGTTCTTC. J is TRBJ2-1 and V is TRBV7-2; 7 nucleotides agree with TRBD2. V lost 0 bases and J lost 7; bases outside the gene matches: 9. The germline CDR1 and CDR2 sequences are SGHTA and FQGNSA. The CDR3 has 16 residues.